This TCR beta chain was sequenced in a study of glioma-infiltrating T cells (dated by TCRdb to 2016 to 2018). A note on the overall study: Sequencing of TCR alpha- and beta-chain repertoires was performed on glioma tissue, on non-neoplastic brain tissue, and on matched peripheral blood mononuclear cells. Each tissue-infiltrating repertoire was compared with the same patient's peripheral blood repertoire to measure divergence between tissue and blood T-cell populations. Three low-grade glioma patients, roughly eight primary glioblastoma patients and three non-glioma patients contributing non-neoplastic brain tissue were included in the paired cohort. Findings and caveats that apply to the study as a whole: The group comparisons were based on small numbers of patients: three non-neoplastic, three low-grade glioma and seven or eight glioblastoma patients. Very few CDR3 sequences were found to be shared between tissue and blood, and this scarcity was attributed to high CDR3 diversity and limited sampling. In non-neoplastic patients, VJ-independent divergence between tissue and blood fell below expectation, whereas in all gliomas, and especially in low-grade gliomas, the divergence rose above expectation.

CDR1 and CDR2 are read off the germline V gene as LGHNT and FRNRAP. The junction carries 13 bases between V and J, which are trimmed by 0 bases and 4 bases respectively. Reading from cysteine to phenylalanine, the CDR3 counts 15 amino acids. This entry keeps only the CDR3 DNA: 45 bases, framed from base 1. TCR alpha and beta CDR3 regions were amplified with the iRepertoire nested amplicon-rescue multiplex PCR (arm-PCR) platform from RNA. One-step reverse transcription and amplification used about 85-400 ng of tissue mRNA or PBMC total RNA as input. Following bead purification, Illumina adapters were added by a secondary multiplex PCR, and the libraries were gel-purified between 200 and 400 bp. Demultiplexing relied on internal 6-nucleotide barcodes carried by the libraries. Sequencing of the libraries was done on an Illumina MiSeq using 2x220 or 2x250 nucleotide paired-end reads. The study's own analysis went as follows. FLASH 1.2.11 was used to merge paired reads, and BWA-MEM then aligned the reads to the GRCh37 human genome before TRA and TRB reads were extracted. For V and J assignment, an IMGT-derived reference of cassette sequences and CDR3 motifs that included pseudogenes was used. Reads were translated in three frames, and productive CDR3s were defined by a C…FGXG motif without stop codons. Clonotypes were defined as unique combinations of V-J cassette pair and CDR3 amino acid sequence. Reads were filtered by Hamming distance, thresholded by each sample's sequence error rate in mapped regions. The raw public reads went through TCRdb reprocessing: fastp at Q25, MiXCR clone calling, in-frame beta chains kept. Each entry merges the rows of one CDR3 protein and shows their most common DNA and genes. TCRdb, not the authors, supplied the V and J calls. This sample holds approximately 190,000 distinct CDR3 sequences; approximately 30% were observed only once. The ten largest clones add up to 20% to 25% of the sample.

This clonotype is a singleton in its sample. Its antigen is unknown. No base-level quality is on record; no much larger clone is a single base apart. One read provides weak support. The chain is made from TRBV12-5 and TRBJ2-7; a tentative D call is TRBD2 (6 bases match). The TCR was taken from a human donor with low-grade glioma or glioblastoma, undergoing nonglioma brain surgery, or in good health (not recorded which). The material sequenced was glioma tissue, nonneoplastic brain tissue, or PBMCs (not recorded which). The DNA sequence is TGTGCTAGTGGTTTGGTAATTAGCGGTACGTACGAGCAGTACTTC. This gives the protein CASGLVISGTYEQYF.